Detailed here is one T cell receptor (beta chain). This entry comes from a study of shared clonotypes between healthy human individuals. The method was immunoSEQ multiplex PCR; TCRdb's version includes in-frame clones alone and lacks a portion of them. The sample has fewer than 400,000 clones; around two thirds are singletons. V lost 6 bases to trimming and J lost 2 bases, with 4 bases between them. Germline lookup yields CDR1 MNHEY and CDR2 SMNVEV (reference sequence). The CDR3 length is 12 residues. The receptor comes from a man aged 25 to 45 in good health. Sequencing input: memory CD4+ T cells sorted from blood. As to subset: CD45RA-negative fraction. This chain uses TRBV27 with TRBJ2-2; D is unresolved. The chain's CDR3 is CASSHNTGELFF. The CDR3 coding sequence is TGTGCCAGCAGCCACAACACCGGGGAGCTGTTTTTT.